The present T cell receptor (beta chain) was sequenced within a study of T cells in tumors after PD-1 blockade. On the study more broadly: Each patient got pembrolizumab 200 mg every 3 weeks or cemiplimab 350 mg every 2 weeks. During anti-PD-1 treatment, some patients continued daily vismodegib 150 mg.

The table lists this clone with a count of one. Its target is not known. Findings and caveats of the study: Blood contained about 42% of the tumor's TCR clonotypes.

The assay was immunoSEQ multiplex PCR, and TCRdb's table has in-frame clones only and misses some. This sample has fewer than 35,000 clones, with roughly 78% found just once. Genomic DNA template from tumor biopsies or peripheral blood, about 616 ng to 6,500 ng input. This receptor was obtained from a human donor with basal cell carcinoma. The sample was PBMCs, taken before anti-PD-1 treatment.

The DNA of the CDR3 is TGCAGCGCTGCAAGGGACGCCACCTACGAGCAGTACTTC. This codes for CSAARDATYEQYF. This chain connects TRBV29-1 to TRBJ2-7; D may correspond to TRBD1 or TRBD2 (5 bases each). V shed 7 bases and J shed 2 bases, with 15 bases lying between them. Looked up from germline, CDR1 is SQVTM and CDR2 is ANQGSEA. This CDR3 comprises 13 residues.